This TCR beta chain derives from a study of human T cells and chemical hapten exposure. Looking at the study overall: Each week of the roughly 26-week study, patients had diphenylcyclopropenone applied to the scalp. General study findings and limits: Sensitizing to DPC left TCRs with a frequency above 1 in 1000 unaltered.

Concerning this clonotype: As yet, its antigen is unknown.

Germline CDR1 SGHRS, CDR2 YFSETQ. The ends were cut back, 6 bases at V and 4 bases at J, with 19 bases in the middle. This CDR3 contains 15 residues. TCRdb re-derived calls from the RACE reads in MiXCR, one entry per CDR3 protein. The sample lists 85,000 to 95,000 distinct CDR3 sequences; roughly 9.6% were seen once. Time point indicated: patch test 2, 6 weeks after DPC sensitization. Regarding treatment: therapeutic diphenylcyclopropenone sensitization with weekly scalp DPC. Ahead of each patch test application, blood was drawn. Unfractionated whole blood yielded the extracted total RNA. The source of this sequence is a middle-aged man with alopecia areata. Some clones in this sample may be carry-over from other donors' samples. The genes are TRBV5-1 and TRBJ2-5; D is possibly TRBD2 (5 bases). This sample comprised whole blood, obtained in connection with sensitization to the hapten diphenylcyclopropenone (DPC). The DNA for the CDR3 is TGCGCCAGCAAAGAGACCCCCAAAGGAGGAGAGACCCAGTACTTC. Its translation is CASKETPKGGETQYF.